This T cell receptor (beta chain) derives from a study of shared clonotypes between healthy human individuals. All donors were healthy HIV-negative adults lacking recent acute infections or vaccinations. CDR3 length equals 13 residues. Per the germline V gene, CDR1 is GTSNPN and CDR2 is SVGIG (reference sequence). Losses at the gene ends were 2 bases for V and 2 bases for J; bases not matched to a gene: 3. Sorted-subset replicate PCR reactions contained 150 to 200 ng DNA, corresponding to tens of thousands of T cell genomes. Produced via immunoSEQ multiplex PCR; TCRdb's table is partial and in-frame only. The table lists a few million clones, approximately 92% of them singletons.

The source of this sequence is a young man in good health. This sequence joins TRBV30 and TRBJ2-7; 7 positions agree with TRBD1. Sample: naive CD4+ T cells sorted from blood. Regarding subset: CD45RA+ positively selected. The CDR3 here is CAWSSGQTYEQYF. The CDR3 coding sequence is TGTGCCTGGAGTTCGGGACAGACCTACGAGCAGTACTTC.